What follows are 25 T cell receptor beta chains derived from one specimen sequenced in a study of cytomegalovirus exposure and HLA in healthy donors. In the PCR, 60 Vbeta and 13 Jbeta primers were used. Generated by immunoSEQ multiplex PCR, the TCRdb table keeps only in-frame clones and is missing some. The sample carries roughly 190,000 clones, over 70% recorded once. The material sequenced was PBMCs. The receptors originated from a man aged 50 or older in good health and CMV-seronegative.

The chain recombines TRBV7-2 with TRBJ2-1; D is unclear. CDR1 is SGHTA, CDR2 FQGNSA, per germline. The V and J ends lost 5 bases and 7 bases respectively, with 9 bases between them. This CDR3 comprises 12 residues. The CDR3: CASSPPPNEQFF. CDR3 nucleotide sequence: TGTGCCAGCAGCCCCCCCCCAAATGAGCAGTTCTTC.

The rearrangement uses TRBV11-2 and TRBJ2-1; a possible D gene is TRBD1 (6 bases). The germline V gene encodes CDR1 SGHAT and CDR2 FQNNGV. Trimming took off 5 bases at V and 7 bases at J, with 18 bases between the two ends. There are 15 residues in the CDR3. CDR3 sequence: CASSPRQGKVNEQFF. Written as DNA, the CDR3 is TGTGCCAGCAGCCCCAGGCAGGGGAAGGTGAATGAGCAGTTCTTC. Full variable domain (rest looked up from reference TRBV11-2 and TRBJ2-1): EAGVAQSPRYKIIEKRQSVAFWCNPISGHATLYWYQQILGQGPKLLIQFQNNGVVDDSQLPKDRFSAERLKGVDSTLKIQPAKLEDSAVYLCASSPRQGKVNEQFFGPGTRLTVL.

This chain uses TRBV10-3 with TRBJ1-5, with a tentative D call TRBD1 (5 bases). CDR3 size: 14 residues. Germline CDR1 is ENHRY and CDR2 is SYGVKD. V was pared by 10 bases and J by 4 bases, with 17 bases between. The CDR3 here is CATRGGRTNQPQHF. In nucleotides, the CDR3 is TGTGCCACCCGGGGCGGGAGAACAAATCAGCCCCAGCATTTT.

This rearrangement joins TRBV7-2 to TRBJ2-7, with TRBD1 identical over 10 bases. Germline V lookup: CDR1 SGHTA, CDR2 FQGNSA. The junction had 5 bases not matched to a gene; V was cut back by 5 bases and J by 4 bases. The CDR3 is 14 residues long. Written as DNA, the CDR3 is TGTGCCAGCAGCACGGACAGGGGGGGATACGAGCAGTACTTC. Amino acid sequence: CASSTDRGGYEQYF.

The genes are TRBV5-1 and TRBJ1-4; the D gene is possibly TRBD1 (6 bases). Per germline, CDR1 SGHRS and CDR2 YFSETQ. The CDR3 runs to 15 residues. The ends were cut back, 2 bases at V and 2 bases at J, with 10 bases in the middle. In nucleotides, the CDR3 is TGCGCCAGCAGCTTTCGGGACACTACTAATGAAAAACTGTTTTTT. Protein sequence: CASSFRDTTNEKLFF.

This clone was found once. V gene TRBV9 combines with J gene TRBJ2-5; 9 nucleotides agree with TRBD2. Germline-derived CDR1 and CDR2 are SGDLS and YYNGEE. After removal of 2 bases from V and 2 bases from J, the junction contained 4 bases not matched to a gene. This CDR3 comprises 15 residues. For the CDR3, the DNA is TGTGCCAGCAGCGTGTCGGCGGGGGGGCAAGAGACCCAGTACTTC. Encoded protein: CASSVSAGGQETQYF.

The chain uses TRBV2 and TRBJ2-2; no clear D gene. The V gene lost 6 bases and the J gene lost 5 bases, with 7 bases spanning the gap. The CDR3 runs to 12 residues. CDR1 and CDR2 from the germline V gene are SNHLY and FYNNEI. The CDR3 loop reads CASREQTGELFF. CDR3 nucleotide sequence: TGTGCCAGCAGAGAACAGACCGGGGAGCTGTTTTTT.

The chain joins TRBV6-5 to TRBJ2-7; D unresolved. Trimming left V 6 bases short and J 2 bases short, with 8 bases between. Per the germline V gene, CDR1 is MNHEY and CDR2 is SVGAGI. CDR3 length: 12 residues. In DNA, the CDR3 is TGTGCCAGCAGGACGGAGACCTACGAGCAGTACTTC. It is translated as CASRTETYEQYF.

The CDR3 spells CASSLQANMNTEAFF. The CDR3 DNA reads TGTGCCAGCAGCTTGCAGGCTAACATGAACACTGAAGCTTTCTTT. This chain uses TRBV5-5 with TRBJ1-1; D is unclear. Trimming removed 1 base at V and 0 bases at J, with 10 bases between. CDR3 length: 15 residues. Looked up from germline, CDR1 is SGHKS and CDR2 is YYEKEE (reference sequence).

The chain has TRBV19 and TRBJ1-1, with D possibly matching TRBD1 (5 bases). The germline gives CDR1 LNHDA, CDR2 SQIVND (reference sequence). The CDR3 loop spans 15 amino acids. V gave up 6 bases and J gave up 1 base, with 15 bases separating them. CDR3 sequence reads: CASSPQGSRNTEAFF. In nucleotides, the CDR3 is TGTGCCAGTAGCCCTCAGGGTAGCAGGAACACTGAAGCTTTCTTT. Full variable domain (missing parts from reference TRBV19 and TRBJ1-1): DGGITQSPKYLFRKEGQNVTLSCEQNLNHDAMYWYRQDPGQGLRLIYYSQIVNDFQKGDIAEGYSVSREKKESFPLTVTSAQKNPTAFYLCASSPQGSRNTEAFFGQGTRLTVV.

The V gene is TRBV7-2, the J gene TRBJ1-5; 10 nucleotides match TRBD1. Germline CDR1 and CDR2: SGHTA and FQGNSA. This CDR3 has 16 amino acids. Germline trimming cut 5 bases from V and 1 base from J; bases unmatched to any gene: 5. CDR3 nucleotides: TGTGCCAGCAGCGAGACAGGGGGCTGGAGCAATCAGCCCCAGCATTTT. Its protein is CASSETGGWSNQPQHF.

V gene TRBV28 combines with J gene TRBJ2-7, with TRBD2 as a possible D gene (5 bases). Germline lookup yields CDR1 MDHEN and CDR2 SYDVKM. Trimming cost V 10 bases and J 6 bases, with 19 bases left between them. This CDR3 is 13 amino acids long. This chain's CDR3 is CATGGSPAGEQYF. The DNA of the CDR3 is TGTGCCACCGGCGGGTCTCCGGCTGGCGAGCAGTACTTC.

V usage is TRBV11-3 and J usage is TRBJ2-5; D is unclear. The J call is uncertain, as TRBJ2-7 better fits the DNA end. The CDR3 contains 16 residues. Germline V gives CDR1 SGHNT, CDR2 YENEEA. In DNA, the CDR3 is TGTGCCAGCAGCTTAGATCGTGCGACCTGGGCCTACGAGCAGTACTTC. Translated, it gives CASSLDRATWAYEQYF.

The V and J genes are TRBV19 and TRBJ2-5; 9 nucleotides match TRBD1. V was pared by 6 bases and J by 7 bases, with 6 bases of the junction left unmatched. There are 13 residues in the CDR3. CDR1 is LNHDA, CDR2 SQIVND, per germline (reference sequence). CDR3 amino acids: CASRGTGIGTQYF. DNA of the CDR3: TGTGCCAGTAGGGGGACAGGGATCGGGACCCAGTACTTC.

The chain joins TRBV19 to TRBJ1-1; D remains unclear. The CDR3 has 11 amino acids. The V end lost 6 bases, the J end lost 3 bases, and 5 bases lay between the germline ends. CDR1 is LNHDA and CDR2 is SQIVND in the germline V gene (reference sequence). CDR3 in DNA: TGTGCCAGTAGGGGAGACACTGAAGCTTTCTTT. This codes for CASRGDTEAFF. Based on the CDR3 plus reference TRBV19 and TRBJ1-1, the full variable domain is DGGITQSPKYLFRKEGQNVTLSCEQNLNHDAMYWYRQDPGQGLRLIYYSQIVNDFQKGDIAEGYSVSREKKESFPLTVTSAQKNPTAFYLCASRGDTEAFFGQGTRLTVV.

The V and J genes are TRBV4-3 and TRBJ1-3; 10 bases agree with TRBD1. V lost 8 bases to trimming and J lost 4 bases; unmatched junction nucleotides: 5. In germline, CDR1 is LGHNA, CDR2 YSLEER. The CDR3 has 14 residues. The CDR3 is CASSPGQGGNTIYF. In DNA form, the CDR3 reads TGCGCCAGCTCTCCGGGACAGGGGGGAAACACCATATATTTT.

J is TRBJ2-3 and V is TRBV14; D gene unclear. Germline V gene lookup returns CDR1 SGHDN and CDR2 FVKESK. V was clipped by 3 bases and J by 1 base, with 8 bases between them. CDR3 length equals 14 residues. For the CDR3, the DNA is TGTGCCAGCAGCCACCTCCCGGGCACAGATACGCAGTATTTT. Its translation: CASSHLPGTDTQYF.

This clone was detected only once. The chain has TRBV9 and TRBJ1-4, with 11 bases that match TRBD1. V gave up 3 bases and J gave up 8 bases; unmatched junction bases: 6. The germline V gene has CDR1 SGDLS and CDR2 YYNGEE. The CDR3 contains 15 residues. The CDR3 sequence: CASSDGQGAQEKLFF. In DNA, the CDR3 is TGTGCCAGCAGCGACGGACAGGGGGCGCAGGAAAAACTGTTTTTT. The whole variable domain, remainder taken from reference TRBV9 and TRBJ1-4, is DSGVTQTPKHLITATGQRVTLRCSPRSGDLSVYWYQQSLDQGLQFLIQYYNGEERAKGNILERFSAQQFPDLHSELNLSSLELGDSALYFCASSDGQGAQEKLFFGSGTQLSVL.

The CDR3 DNA reads TGTGCCAGCAGCGTCTACAGGGAAGTTGGTGGCTACACCTTC. Its protein product is CASSVYREVGGYTF. The chain employs TRBV7-9 and TRBJ1-2, with D maybe TRBD1 (6 bases). The CDR3 contains 14 residues. Trimming took 5 bases from V and 7 from J, leaving 17 bases between them. The germline CDR1 and CDR2 sequences are SEHNR and FQNEAQ (reference sequence). The variable domain in full, completed from reference TRBV7-9 and TRBJ1-2, reads DTGVSQNPRHKITKRGQNVTFRCDPISEHNRLYWYRQTLGQGPEFLTYFQNEAQLEKSRLLSDRFSAERPKGSFSTLEIQRTEQGDSAMYLCASSVYREVGGYTFGSGTRLTVV.

The chain is built from TRBV18 and TRBJ1-2; a weak D match, TRBD1 (6 bases). This CDR3 is 12 amino acids long. V lost 6 bases and J lost 7, with 12 bases in between. Germline loops: CDR1 KGHSH, CDR2 LQKENI. The CDR3 loop reads CASSQQGAGYTF. The CDR3 DNA reads as TGTGCCAGCTCGCAACAGGGAGCTGGCTACACCTTC.

This chain connects TRBV6-4 to TRBJ1-1, with D tentatively TRBD1 (6 bases). The germline gives CDR1 MRHNA, CDR2 SNTAGT. The CDR3 spans 14 residues. V lost 5 bases and J 5 bases, leaving 15 bases between the germline ends. CDR3 loop: CASSPQGSGTEAFF. The CDR3 coding sequence is TGTGCCAGCAGTCCCCAGGGGAGTGGGACTGAAGCTTTCTTT.

This chain joins TRBV13 and TRBJ2-1; D perhaps matches TRBD2 (6 bases). CDR1 and CDR2 from the germline V gene are PRHDT and FYEKMQ (reference sequence). The length of the CDR3 is 15 residues. Trimming removed 1 base at V and 8 bases at J, with 15 bases between. Written as DNA, the CDR3 is TGTGCCAGCAGCTTAGTTGTAGAGGGAGGCGATGAGCAGTTCTTC. Amino acids: CASSLVVEGGDEQFF.

This clone was observed a handful of times. The J gene is TRBJ1-5, the V gene TRBV9; D uncertain. Germline lookup yields CDR1 SGDLS and CDR2 YYNGEE. The CDR3 sequence is 15 residues long. The V and J ends lost 0 bases and 6 bases respectively, with 13 bases between them. CDR3 DNA: TGTGCCAGCAGCGTAGCGGGAGCCTCTGGTCAGCCCCAGCATTTT. Protein sequence: CASSVAGASGQPQHF.

The DNA of the CDR3 is TGTGCCAGCTCACCGGACAGGGGGCATGGCTACACCTTC. Translation: CASSPDRGHGYTF. This rearrangement joins TRBV18 to TRBJ1-2; 11 nucleotides match TRBD1. The junction had 0 bases not matched to a gene; V was cut back by 3 bases and J by 6 bases. Germline CDR1 and CDR2: KGHSH and LQKENI. There are 13 residues in the CDR3.

The CDR3 spells CASSFISGGADTQYF. As DNA, the CDR3 is TGCGCCAGCAGCTTCATTAGCGGGGGGGCAGATACGCAGTATTTT. This chain uses TRBV5-1 with TRBJ2-3; 11 positions agree with TRBD2. Germline-derived CDR1 and CDR2 are SGHRS and YFSETQ. After removal of 2 bases from V and 4 bases from J, the junction contained 3 bases not matched to a gene. The length of the CDR3 is 15 residues.